This T cell receptor (beta chain) was obtained from a study of blood T cell repertoires in COVID-19. Study information: Collection of acute and convalescent COVID-19 samples took place in the United States, Italy and Spain. Sources were T cells, B-cell-depleted T cells, or PBMCs; the material itself was cDNA or gDNA.

The V gene lost 6 bases and the J gene lost 4 bases, with 7 bases spanning the gap. This CDR3 is 13 amino acids long. CDR1 is MNHEY, CDR2 SMNVEV, per germline (reference sequence). Authors' data handling: Reference gene primer amplification gave nucleated cell count estimates. TCRdb keeps only in-frame clones here, not all; method: immunoSEQ multiplex PCR. V and J calls and clone size are given by that table; D and trimming were obtained from the DNA. Of around 180,000 clones in the sample, 75% to 85% are singletons; the top ten hold roughly 17%. Participants were aged about 18 to 100 years, lived in roughly 23 US areas, and enrolled virtually.

This receptor was obtained from a woman aged 45-60 years with acute COVID-19. Sequenced sample: PBMCs or T cells enriched from blood (not recorded which). V and J are TRBV27 and TRBJ1-6; D gene unclear. This chain's CDR3 is CASSVTYNSPLHF. The CDR3 coding sequence is TGTGCCAGCAGCGTAACATATAATTCACCCCTCCACTTT.